A single sample gave rise to the 8 T cell receptor beta chains below, sequenced in a study of blood T cells in healthy people across ages. For the second PCR, which ran for 7 to 11 cycles, a sample-barcoded 5' primer and a J-beta primer mix were used. MiXCR, run by TCRdb on the 5' RACE reads, gives a single entry per CDR3 protein. The repertoire has 800,000 to 950,000 distinct CDR3 sequences, around 36% of them found once; the top ten carry around 13%. The sequencing sample was made of blood. The source is a man younger than 35 in good health.

The chain is built from TRBV28 and TRBJ2-2; tentative D call: TRBD1 (7 bases). Trimming shortened V by 6 bases and J by 2 bases, and 10 bases separated the two germline ends. Germline V lookup: CDR1 MDHEN, CDR2 SYDVKM. The CDR3 has 14 residues. CDR3 protein: CASRTGTNTGELFF. In DNA form, the CDR3 reads TGTGCCAGCAGGACAGGGACTAACACCGGGGAGCTGTTTTTT.

The chain is built from TRBV4-3 and TRBJ2-1; no clear D. The V gene lost 0 bases and the J gene lost 0 bases, with 12 bases spanning the gap. Germline-derived CDR1 and CDR2 are LGHNA and YSLEER. CDR3 length: 17 residues. The CDR3 DNA reads as TGCGCCAGCAGCCAAGAGCTGGGCGTTAGCTCCTACAATGAGCAGTTCTTC. The encoded protein is CASSQELGVSSYNEQFF.

The sample holds many counts of this clonotype. The rearrangement uses TRBV29-1 and TRBJ2-1; D is ambiguous. The CDR3 spans 11 residues. V lost 2 bases and J 7 bases, leaving 6 bases between the germline ends. Germline V gene sequence: CDR1 SQVTM, CDR2 ANQGSEA. CDR3 in DNA: TGCAGCGTTGAATTGCGGAATGAGCAGTTCTTC. This translates into CSVELRNEQFF.

The chain couples TRBV5-1 to TRBJ2-1, with a weak D call TRBD2 (5 bases). CDR3 length: 15 amino acids. V dropped 4 bases and J dropped 3 bases, with 14 bases sitting between them. Germline loops: CDR1 SGHRS, CDR2 YFSETQ. Here the CDR3 DNA reads TGCGCCAGCAGCCACTCGCGCGAGGGCTACAATGAGCAGTTCTTC. It encodes CASSHSREGYNEQFF. Complete variable domain (other parts from reference TRBV5-1 and TRBJ2-1): KAGVTQTPRYLIKTRGQQVTLSCSPISGHRSVSWYQQTPGQGLQFLFEYFSETQRNKGNFPGRFSGRQFSNSRSEMNVSTLELGDSALYLCASSHSREGYNEQFFGPGTRLTVL.

This clonotype was detected a few times. The rearrangement joins TRBV9 to TRBJ2-5, with D possibly being TRBD1 (5 bases). Near its end, the DNA agrees better with TRBJ2-7, so the J call may be wrong. Germline loops: CDR1 SGDLS, CDR2 YYNGEE. The CDR3 extends over 14 amino acids. The CDR3 DNA reads as TGTGCCAGCAGCGTAGGGGGCGTGAGTGCCGAGCAGTACTTC. The encoded protein is CASSVGGVSAEQYF.

This chain links TRBV24-1 with TRBJ2-1; 8 nucleotides align to TRBD1. The CDR3 is made up of 15 amino acids. Trimming at V came to 3 bases and at J to 8 bases, leaving 8 bases not matched to a gene. The V gene's germline CDR1 is KGHDR and CDR2 SFDVKD. The CDR3 DNA is TGTGCCACCAGTGATCCTTCCGACAGGGGAGATGAGCAGTTCTTC. Residues: CATSDPSDRGDEQFF.

This clonotype came up a few times. This chain links TRBV7-9 with TRBJ2-1; TRBD2 aligns across 9 bases. The CDR3 is 17 amino acids. With V trimmed by 5 bases and J by 3 bases, 11 bases remained unmatched. Germline CDR1 SEHNR, CDR2 FQNEAQ (reference sequence). This CDR3 is CASSPERLAGHYNEQFF. The CDR3 DNA follows: TGTGCCAGCAGCCCAGAGCGGCTAGCGGGGCACTACAATGAGCAGTTCTTC.

The sample holds a few counts of this clonotype. The chain uses TRBV9 and TRBJ2-5; D ambiguous. The CDR3 has 15 amino acids. V lost 1 base and J 1 base, leaving 11 bases between the germline ends. Germline V gene lookup returns CDR1 SGDLS and CDR2 YYNGEE. The CDR3 sequence is CASSVNWLGQETQYF. The CDR3 region has the DNA TGTGCCAGCAGCGTAAACTGGTTGGGCCAAGAGACCCAGTACTTC.